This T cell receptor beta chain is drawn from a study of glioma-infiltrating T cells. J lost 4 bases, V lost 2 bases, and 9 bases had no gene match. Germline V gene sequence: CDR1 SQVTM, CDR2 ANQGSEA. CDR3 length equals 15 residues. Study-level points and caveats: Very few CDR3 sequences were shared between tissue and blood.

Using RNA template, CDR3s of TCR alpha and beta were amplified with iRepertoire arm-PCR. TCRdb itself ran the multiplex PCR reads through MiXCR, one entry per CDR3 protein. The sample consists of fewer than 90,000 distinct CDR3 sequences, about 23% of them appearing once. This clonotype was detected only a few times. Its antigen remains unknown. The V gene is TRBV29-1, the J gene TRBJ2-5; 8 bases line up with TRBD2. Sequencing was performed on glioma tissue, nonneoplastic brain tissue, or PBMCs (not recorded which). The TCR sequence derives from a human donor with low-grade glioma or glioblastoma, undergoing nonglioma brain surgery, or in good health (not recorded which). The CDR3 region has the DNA TGCAGCGTTGAATCCGGGAGGGGCCCCTTAGAGACCCAGTACTTC. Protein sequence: CSVESGRGPLETQYF.